The next 9 T cell receptor beta chains were all read from a single sample in a study of T cell responses to AZD1222 COVID-19 vaccine. Here immunoSEQ multiplex PCR was the method, and the copy in TCRdb shows in-frame clones only, minus some. The table records just under 150,000 clones, 88% of them present only once. The sequenced sample was peripheral blood, obtained 28 days after the second dose of the MenACWY control vaccine. The source is an adult who received the MenACWY meningococcal vaccine as a control.

In DNA form, the CDR3 reads TGCGCCAGCAGCCAAGTGACCCGCACCGGCTACACCTTC. Translating gives CASSQVTRTGYTF. The chain joins TRBV4-1 to TRBJ1-2; D is unclear. The CDR3 runs to 13 residues. The V end was cut by 1 base, the J end by 8 bases, with 11 bases between. Germline V gene data show CDR1 as MGHRA and CDR2 as YSYEKL.

This clone has a handful of counts. This rearrangement joins TRBV10-3 to TRBJ1-5; TRBD1 matches at 8 bases. V trimming: 7 bases; J trimming: 5 bases; junction bases outside the gene matches: 4. The CDR3 spans 13 residues. Germline-derived CDR1 and CDR2 are ENHRY and SYGVKD. The CDR3 sequence is CAIKGQEHQPQHF. The CDR3 nucleotides read TGTGCCATCAAGGGACAGGAGCATCAGCCCCAGCATTTT.

This clone was observed a few times. The chain uses TRBV6-2 or TRBV6-3 and TRBJ1-1, with D unresolved. The CDR3 has 15 residues. V gave up 5 bases and J gave up 2 bases, with 15 bases separating them. The germline V gene has CDR1 MNHEY and CDR2 SVGEGT. The CDR3 nucleotides are TGTGCCAGCAGTCCCTTCCGGGTGGAAAACACTGAAGCTTTCTTT. Translating it yields CASSPFRVENTEAFF.

This clone came up once. This sequence joins TRBV21-1 and TRBJ1-6; the D segment call TRBD1 is taken from the table without a DNA check. TRBV21-1 constitutes a pseudogene. The CDR3 is 16 amino acids. The CDR3 nucleotides read TGTGCCAGCAGCAAAGATGACAGGGGGCGAAATTCACCCCTCCACTTT. This gives the protein CASSKDDRGRNSPLHF.

This chain connects TRBV7-2 to TRBJ1-1; 8 nucleotides agree with TRBD1. Germline lookup yields CDR1 SGHTA and CDR2 FQGNSA. With 5 bases clipped from V and 5 bases from J, the junction kept 7 bases outside the gene matches. This CDR3 region has 14 residues. Written as DNA, the CDR3 is TGTGCCAGCAGCAGAGGACAGGGTCGAACTGAAGCTTTCTTT. The encoded protein is CASSRGQGRTEAFF.

The table lists this clone with a few counts. The V call is TRBV5-1, the J call TRBJ1-2, with TRBD1 as a possible D gene (6 bases). Between the trimmed V and J ends, which lost 0 bases and 3 bases, there was a span of 12 bases. The germline CDR1 and CDR2 sequences are SGHRS and YFSETQ. The CDR3 spans 15 residues. In DNA, the CDR3 is TGCGCCAGCAGCTTGGATGTACAGGGATACTATGGCTACACCTTC. Its translation is CASSLDVQGYYGYTF.

V and J are TRBV2 and TRBJ1-2; no clear D. The CDR3 consists of 15 residues. Germline-derived CDR1 and CDR2 are SNHLY and FYNNEI. Trimming stripped 1 base from V and 3 bases from J, with 12 bases between. CDR3 sequence: CASSEGVRGDYGYTF. In DNA form, the CDR3 reads TGTGCCAGCAGTGAAGGGGTGCGGGGAGACTATGGCTACACCTTC.

The chain combines TRBV28 with TRBJ2-7; D is perhaps TRBD1 (5 bases). Germline values: CDR1 MDHEN, CDR2 SYDVKM. Between the trimmed V and J ends, which lost 7 bases and 9 bases, there was a span of 10 bases. This CDR3 is 10 amino acids long. The CDR3 DNA reads as TGTGCCAGCACTGGACACCCGCAGTACTTC. It codes for CASTGHPQYF.

In its sample, this clone was seen once. The chain has TRBV28 and TRBJ2-7, with 8 bases aligning to TRBD1. The CDR3 consists of 15 residues. With V trimmed by 5 bases and J by 2 bases, 8 bases remained unmatched. CDR1 and CDR2 (germline): MDHEN, SYDVKM. CDR3 protein: CASSLLGGQAYEQYF. In DNA, the CDR3 is TGTGCCAGCAGTCTACTTGGGGGACAGGCCTACGAGCAGTACTTC.